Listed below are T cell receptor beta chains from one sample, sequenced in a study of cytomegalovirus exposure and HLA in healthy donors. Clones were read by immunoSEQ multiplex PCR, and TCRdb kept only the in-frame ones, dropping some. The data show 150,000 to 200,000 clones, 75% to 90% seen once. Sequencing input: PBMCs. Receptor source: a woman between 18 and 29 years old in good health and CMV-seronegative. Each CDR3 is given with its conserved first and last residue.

CDR3 protein: CASSRLRGTIEEQYF
V gene: TRBV28
CDR3 length: 15
J gene: TRBJ2-7

CDR3 protein: CSSSPRDSEQYF
V gene: TRBV7-9
CDR3 length: 12
J gene: TRBJ2-7

CDR3 protein: CASSFGGSKAFF
V gene: TRBV7-3
CDR3 length: 12
J gene: TRBJ1-1

CDR3 protein: CASSRTRQGIYEQYF
V gene: TRBV7-9
CDR3 length: 15
J gene: TRBJ2-7

CDR3 protein: CASSPIGALEQYF
V gene: TRBV18
CDR3 length: 13
J gene: TRBJ2-7

CDR3 protein: CASSLGRGSGSYEQYF
V gene: TRBV7-9
CDR3 length: 16
J gene: TRBJ2-7

CDR3 protein: CTSSQSSYACRREEYEQYF
V gene: TRBV1
CDR3 length: 19
J gene: TRBJ2-7

CDR3 protein: CSVDRLAGGEQFF
V gene: TRBV29-1
CDR3 length: 13
J gene: TRBJ2-1

CDR3 protein: CASSVDSVNYGYTF
V gene: TRBV9
CDR3 length: 14
J gene: TRBJ1-2

CDR3 protein: CASSGQGVEQFF
V gene: TRBV2
CDR3 length: 12
J gene: TRBJ2-1

CDR3 protein: CASSPLFPSTDTQYF
V gene: TRBV7-9
CDR3 length: 15
J gene: TRBJ2-3

CDR3 protein: CASSFRGTYEQYF
V gene: TRBV7-9
CDR3 length: 13
J gene: TRBJ2-7

CDR3 protein: CASSLRQSYEQYF
V gene: TRBV7-8
CDR3 length: 13
J gene: TRBJ2-7

CDR3 protein: CASRGLAGGVQETQYF
V gene: TRBV2
CDR3 length: 16
J gene: TRBJ2-5

CDR3 protein: CASATGGSNQPQHF
V gene: TRBV27
CDR3 length: 14
J gene: TRBJ1-5

CDR3 protein: CAWGLAGVGANVLTF
V gene: TRBV30
CDR3 length: 15
J gene: TRBJ2-6

CDR3 protein: CASSPHTTYEQYF
V gene: TRBV11-3
CDR3 length: 13
J gene: TRBJ2-7

CDR3 protein: CASSVGSGVQNIQYF
V gene: TRBV9
CDR3 length: 15
J gene: TRBJ2-4

CDR3 protein: CASGGDGGYTGELFF
V gene: TRBV5-6
CDR3 length: 15
J gene: TRBJ2-2

CDR3 protein: CASSGRQGPVNTGELFF
V gene: TRBV9
CDR3 length: 17
J gene: TRBJ2-2

CDR3 protein: CASSYGAISNEQFF
V gene: TRBV6-6
CDR3 length: 14
J gene: TRBJ2-1

CDR3 protein: CSAAPAVEQYF
V gene: TRBV20-1
CDR3 length: 11
J gene: TRBJ2-7

CDR3 protein: CASRARGTQYF
V gene: TRBV6-6
CDR3 length: 11
J gene: TRBJ2-3

CDR3 protein: CASSWAGATYEQYF
V gene: TRBV6-5
CDR3 length: 14
J gene: TRBJ2-7

CDR3 protein: CSVDRFYGYTF
V gene: TRBV29-1
CDR3 length: 11
J gene: TRBJ1-2

CDR3 protein: CASRLRLTGGIDTQYF
V gene: TRBV5-1
CDR3 length: 16
J gene: TRBJ2-3

CDR3 protein: CASSPRTGSGNTIYF
V gene: TRBV18
CDR3 length: 15
J gene: TRBJ1-3

CDR3 protein: CASTPTGPYNEQFF
V gene: TRBV19
CDR3 length: 14
J gene: TRBJ2-1

CDR3 protein: CASSSGVYGYTF
V gene: TRBV28
CDR3 length: 12
J gene: TRBJ1-2

CDR3 protein: CASSWAGSGNTIYF
V gene: TRBV5-6
CDR3 length: 14
J gene: TRBJ1-3